This TCR beta chain was observed in a study of T cells in Graves' hyperthyroidism and ophthalmopathy. With a duration under 2 months, the hyperthyroidism was newly diagnosed in patients aged 18 to 65. Amplified TCR beta CDR3 regions derived from RNA transcripts. HTBI primers were used for first-round RT-PCR of the TCR CDR3. TCRdb re-derived calls from the multiplex PCR reads in MiXCR, one entry per CDR3 protein. The repertoire holds about 420,000 distinct CDR3 sequences, with approximately 14% as singletons. This clonotype occurred many times. V was trimmed by 6 bases and J by 4 bases, leaving 15 bases between them. CDR3 length: 14 residues.

Sequencing was carried out using blood. The receptor comes from a woman in her late teens or twenties with Graves' hyperthyroidism. The V call is TRBV12-3 or TRBV12-4, the J call TRBJ1-2, with D perhaps TRBD1 (6 bases). The CDR3 loop reads CASSLRDTSYGYTF. The CDR3 region has the DNA TGTGCCAGCAGCCTTCGGGACACCTCCTATGGCTACACCTTC.